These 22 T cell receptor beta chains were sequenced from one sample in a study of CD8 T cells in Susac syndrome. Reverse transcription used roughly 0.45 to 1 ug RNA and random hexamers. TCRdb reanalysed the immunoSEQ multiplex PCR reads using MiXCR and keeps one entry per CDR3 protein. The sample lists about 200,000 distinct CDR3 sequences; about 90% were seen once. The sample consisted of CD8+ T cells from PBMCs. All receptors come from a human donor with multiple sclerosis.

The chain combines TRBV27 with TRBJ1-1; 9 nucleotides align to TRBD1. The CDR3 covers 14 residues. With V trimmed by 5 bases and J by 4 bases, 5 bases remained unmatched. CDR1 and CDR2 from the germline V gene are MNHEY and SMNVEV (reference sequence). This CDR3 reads CASSQSTGGTEAFF. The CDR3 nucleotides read TGTGCCAGCAGTCAGTCGACAGGGGGCACTGAAGCTTTCTTT.

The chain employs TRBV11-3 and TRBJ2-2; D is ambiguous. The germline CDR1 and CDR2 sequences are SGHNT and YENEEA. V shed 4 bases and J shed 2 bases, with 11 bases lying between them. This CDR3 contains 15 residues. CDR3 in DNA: TGTGCCAGCAGCTCAAAGAGACCTAACACCGGGGAGCTGTTTTTT. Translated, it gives CASSSKRPNTGELFF.

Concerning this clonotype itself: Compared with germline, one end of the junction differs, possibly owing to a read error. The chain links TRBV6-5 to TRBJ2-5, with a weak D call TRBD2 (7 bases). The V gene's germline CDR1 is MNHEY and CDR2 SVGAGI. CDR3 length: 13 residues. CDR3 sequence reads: CASSFGGRETQHF. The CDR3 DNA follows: TGTGCCAGCAGTTTCGGGGGGCGAGAGACCCAGCACTTC.

This chain's CDR3 is CASSITLAGLEQFF. In DNA, the CDR3 is TGTGCCAGTAGTATAACGCTAGCGGGATTAGAGCAGTTCTTC. The chain combines TRBV19 with TRBJ2-1; 9 bases agree with TRBD2. The CDR3 length is 14 residues. Germline V lookup: CDR1 LNHDA, CDR2 SQIVND (reference sequence). V lost 2 bases and J lost 10; bases outside the gene matches: 6.

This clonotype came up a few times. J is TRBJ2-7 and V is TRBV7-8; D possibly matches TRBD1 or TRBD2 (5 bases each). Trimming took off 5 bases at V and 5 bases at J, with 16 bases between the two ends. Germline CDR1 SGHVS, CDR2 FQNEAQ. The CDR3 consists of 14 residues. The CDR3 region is CASSLGTLVDEQYF. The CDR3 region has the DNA TGTGCCAGCAGCCTCGGGACGCTGGTTGACGAGCAGTACTTC.

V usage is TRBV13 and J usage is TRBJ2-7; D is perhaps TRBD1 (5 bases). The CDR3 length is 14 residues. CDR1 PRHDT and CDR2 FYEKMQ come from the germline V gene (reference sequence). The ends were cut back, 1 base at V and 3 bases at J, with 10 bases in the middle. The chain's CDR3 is CASSLEHRNYEQYF. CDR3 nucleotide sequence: TGTGCCAGCAGCTTAGAACACAGGAACTACGAGCAGTACTTC.

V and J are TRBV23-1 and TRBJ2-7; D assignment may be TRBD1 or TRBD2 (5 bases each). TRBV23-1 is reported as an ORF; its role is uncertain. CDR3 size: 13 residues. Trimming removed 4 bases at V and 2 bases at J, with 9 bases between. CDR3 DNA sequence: TGCGCCAGCAGTCCCGAGGGGACCTACGAGCAGTACTTC. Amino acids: CASSPEGTYEQYF.

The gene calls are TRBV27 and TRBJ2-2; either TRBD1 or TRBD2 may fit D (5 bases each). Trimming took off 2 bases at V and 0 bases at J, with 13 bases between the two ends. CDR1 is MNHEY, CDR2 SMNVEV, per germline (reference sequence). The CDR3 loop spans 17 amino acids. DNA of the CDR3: TGTGCCAGCAGTTTAGGCTCCGGGACCCCGAACACCGGGGAGCTGTTTTTT. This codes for CASSLGSGTPNTGELFF.

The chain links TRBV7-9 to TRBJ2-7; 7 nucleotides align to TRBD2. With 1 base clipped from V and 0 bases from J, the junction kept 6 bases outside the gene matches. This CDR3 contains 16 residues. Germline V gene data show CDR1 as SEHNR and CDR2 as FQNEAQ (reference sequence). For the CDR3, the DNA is TGTGCCAGCAGCTTAGGGGCGGGAGTGTCCTCCTACGAGCAGTACTTC. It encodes CASSLGAGVSSYEQYF.

The CDR3 DNA is TGTGCCAGCAGCGTAGATACGGGCGACTCCTACGAGCAGTACTTC. Translated: CASSVDTGDSYEQYF. This sequence joins TRBV9 and TRBJ2-7; no reliable D call. This CDR3 spans 15 amino acids. The germline CDR1 and CDR2 sequences are SGDLS and YYNGEE. V lost 0 bases to trimming and J lost 0 bases, with 10 bases between them.

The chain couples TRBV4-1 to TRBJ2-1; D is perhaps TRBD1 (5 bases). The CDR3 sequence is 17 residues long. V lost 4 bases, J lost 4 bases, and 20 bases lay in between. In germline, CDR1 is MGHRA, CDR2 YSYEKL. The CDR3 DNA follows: TGCGCCAGCAGCCCAGCGTTGGGGCCTTCTTTATACAATGAGCAGTTCTTC. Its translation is CASSPALGPSLYNEQFF.

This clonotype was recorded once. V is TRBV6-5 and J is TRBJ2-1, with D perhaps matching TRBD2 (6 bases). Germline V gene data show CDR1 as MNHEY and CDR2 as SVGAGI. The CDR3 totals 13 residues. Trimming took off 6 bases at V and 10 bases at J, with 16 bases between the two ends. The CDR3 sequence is CASRDSLGGEQFF. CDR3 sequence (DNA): TGTGCCAGCAGGGACTCACTTGGGGGGGAGCAGTTCTTC.

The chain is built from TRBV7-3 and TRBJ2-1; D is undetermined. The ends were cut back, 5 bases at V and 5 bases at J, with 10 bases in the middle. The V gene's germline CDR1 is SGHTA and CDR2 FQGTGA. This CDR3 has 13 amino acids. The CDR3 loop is CASSEAGDNEQFF. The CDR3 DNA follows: TGTGCCAGCAGCGAAGCAGGCGACAATGAGCAGTTCTTC.

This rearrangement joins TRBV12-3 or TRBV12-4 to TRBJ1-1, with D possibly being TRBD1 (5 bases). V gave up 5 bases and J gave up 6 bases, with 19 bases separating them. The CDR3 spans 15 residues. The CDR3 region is CASSLSGRPLAEAFF. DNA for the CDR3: TGTGCCAGCAGTCTTTCGGGACGGCCTCTGGCTGAAGCTTTCTTT.

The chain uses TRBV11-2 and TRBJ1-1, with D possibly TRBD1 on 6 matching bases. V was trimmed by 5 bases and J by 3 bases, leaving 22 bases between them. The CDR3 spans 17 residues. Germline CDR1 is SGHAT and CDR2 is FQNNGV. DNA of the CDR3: TGTGCCAGCAGCCCCGTCCCAGGGGACCTAGTGGACACTGAAGCTTTCTTT. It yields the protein CASSPVPGDLVDTEAFF.

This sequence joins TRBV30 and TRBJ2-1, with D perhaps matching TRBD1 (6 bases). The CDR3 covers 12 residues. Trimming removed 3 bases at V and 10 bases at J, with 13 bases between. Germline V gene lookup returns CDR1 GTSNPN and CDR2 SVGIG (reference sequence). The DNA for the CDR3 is TGTGCCTGGAGGCCTACAGGGATCGAGCAGTTCTTC. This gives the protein CAWRPTGIEQFF.

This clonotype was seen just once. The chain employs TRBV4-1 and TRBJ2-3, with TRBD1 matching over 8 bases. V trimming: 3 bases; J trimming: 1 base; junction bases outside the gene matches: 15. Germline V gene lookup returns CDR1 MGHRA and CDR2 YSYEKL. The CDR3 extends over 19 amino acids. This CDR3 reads CASSHLPGQADLGTDTQYF. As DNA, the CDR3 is TGCGCCAGCAGCCACTTACCGGGACAGGCCGACCTTGGCACAGATACGCAGTATTTT.

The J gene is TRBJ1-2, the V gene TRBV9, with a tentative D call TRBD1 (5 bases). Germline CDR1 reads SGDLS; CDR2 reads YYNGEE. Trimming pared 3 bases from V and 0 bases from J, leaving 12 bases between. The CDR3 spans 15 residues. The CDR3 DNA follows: TGTGCCAGCAGCGCCTCAGGACACCCTAACTATGGCTACACCTTC. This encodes CASSASGHPNYGYTF.

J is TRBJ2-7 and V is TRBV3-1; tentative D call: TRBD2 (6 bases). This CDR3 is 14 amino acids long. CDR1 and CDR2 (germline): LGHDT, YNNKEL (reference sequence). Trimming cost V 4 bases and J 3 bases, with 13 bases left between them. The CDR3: CASSPWGDGYEQYF. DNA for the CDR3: TGTGCCAGCAGCCCGTGGGGGGATGGCTACGAGCAGTACTTC.

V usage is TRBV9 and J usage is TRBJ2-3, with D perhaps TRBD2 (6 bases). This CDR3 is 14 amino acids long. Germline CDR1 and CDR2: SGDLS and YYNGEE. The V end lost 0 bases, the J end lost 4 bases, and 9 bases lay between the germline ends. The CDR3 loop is CASSVDPGADTQYF. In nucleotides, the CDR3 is TGTGCCAGCAGCGTAGATCCGGGGGCAGATACGCAGTATTTT.

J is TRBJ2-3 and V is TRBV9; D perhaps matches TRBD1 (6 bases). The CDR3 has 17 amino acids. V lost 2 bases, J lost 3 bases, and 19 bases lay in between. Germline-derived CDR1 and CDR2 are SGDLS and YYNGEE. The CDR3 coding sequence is TGTGCCAGCAGCGTCGAACGGACAGAGTTTAGTACAGATACGCAGTATTTT. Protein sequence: CASSVERTEFSTDTQYF. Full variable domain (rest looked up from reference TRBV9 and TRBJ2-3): DSGVTQTPKHLITATGQRVTLRCSPRSGDLSVYWYQQSLDQGLQFLIQYYNGEERAKGNILERFSAQQFPDLHSELNLSSLELGDSALYFCASSVERTEFSTDTQYFGPGTRLTVL.

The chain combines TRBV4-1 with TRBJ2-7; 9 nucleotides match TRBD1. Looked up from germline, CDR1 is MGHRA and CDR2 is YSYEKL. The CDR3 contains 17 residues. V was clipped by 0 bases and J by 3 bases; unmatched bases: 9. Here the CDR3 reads CASSQEVAGTGSYEQYF. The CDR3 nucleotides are TGCGCCAGCAGCCAAGAAGTGGCGGGGACAGGGAGCTACGAGCAGTACTTC.